These T cell receptor beta chains were read from a single sample in a study of blood T cell repertoires in COVID-19. TCRdb's table, derived via immunoSEQ multiplex PCR, lists solely in-frame clones and lacks some. This table holds almost 250,000 clones, around 89% found once. Sequencing input: PBMCs or T cells enriched from blood (not recorded which). Source of these receptors: a woman younger than 45 who had recovered from COVID-19. Both conserved end residues are part of each CDR3. The D gene is left open where the match is weak. Not all rows give a size; the values are once, few, many and, for expanded clones, a class.

j_call	clone_size	d_call	cdr3_length	v_call	cdr3_aa	cdr3_nt
TRBJ1-1	NA	NA	15	TRBV15	CATSRELEMNTEAFF	TGTGCCACCAGCAGGGAGCTAGAGATGAACACTGAAGCTTTCTTT
TRBJ1-6	NA	TRBD1	16	TRBV5-1	CASSLEGGIYNSPLHF	TGCGCCAGCAGCTTGGAAGGGGGCATCTATAATTCACCCCTCCACTTT
TRBJ1-2	NA	NA	18	TRBV28	CASSQVNREIPKNYGYTF	TGTGCCAGCAGTCAAGTGAACAGGGAAATTCCGAAGAACTATGGCTACACCTTC
TRBJ1-1	NA	NA	14	TRBV9	CASSETVGGTEAFF	TGTGCCAGCAGCGAGACAGTTGGGGGGACTGAAGCTTTCTTT
TRBJ1-1	NA	NA	13	TRBV4-3	CASSLGPSTEAFF	TGCGCCAGCTCCCTGGGCCCAAGCACTGAAGCTTTCTTT
TRBJ2-1	NA	NA	13	TRBV29-1	CSVDPLSYNEQFF	TGCAGCGTTGATCCTCTCTCCTACAATGAGCAGTTCTTC
TRBJ2-7	NA	TRBD2	15	TRBV11-2	CASSLFRGRAYEQYF	TGTGCCAGCAGCTTATTCCGGGGGAGGGCCTACGAGCAGTACTTC
TRBJ1-2	NA	TRBD1	15	TRBV3-1/TRBV3-2	CASSSTGDSNYGYTF	TGTGCCAGCAGCTCGACAGGGGACAGTAACTATGGCTACACCTTC
TRBJ2-3	NA	NA	15	TRBV7-9	CASSPRLGNGDTQYF	TGTGCCAGCAGCCCCCGACTCGGCAACGGAGATACGCAGTATTTT
TRBJ1-4	once	NA	13	TRBV2	CASGGQRNEKLFF	TGTGCCAGCGGAGGACAGAGGAATGAAAAACTGTTTTTT
TRBJ2-1	NA	TRBD2	14	TRBV9	CASSRQRESNEQFF	TGTGCCAGCAGCAGACAGCGGGAGTCAAATGAGCAGTTCTTC
TRBJ2-2	NA	TRBD1	15	TRBV30	CAWSVNRGPNGELFF	TGTGCCTGGAGTGTAAACAGGGGCCCTAACGGGGAGCTGTTTTTT
TRBJ1-2	NA	TRBD1	15	TRBV10-3	CALRDRIEANYGYTF	TGTGCCCTCCGGGACAGAATTGAGGCTAACTATGGCTACACCTTC
TRBJ2-5	NA	TRBD1	16	TRBV19	CASSILFGQARETQYF	TGTGCCAGTAGTATACTGTTCGGACAGGCCAGGGAGACCCAGTACTTC
TRBJ2-5	NA	TRBD2	15	TRBV29-1	CSVEGTSGSKETQYF	TGCAGCGTTGAAGGCACTAGCGGGAGTAAAGAGACCCAGTACTTC
TRBJ1-2	NA	NA	15	TRBV28	CASSLWREFSYGYTF	TGTGCCAGCAGTTTATGGCGGGAGTTTAGCTATGGCTACACCTTC
TRBJ1-1	NA	TRBD1	16	TRBV7-3	CASSSTPPGGGTEAFF	TGTGCCAGCAGCTCCACCCCTCCAGGGGGTGGCACTGAAGCTTTCTTT
TRBJ1-2	NA	TRBD1	13	TRBV5-4	CASSSGQGNGYTF	TGTGCCAGCAGCTCGGGACAGGGGAATGGCTACACCTTC
TRBJ2-7	NA	NA	20	TRBV19	CASSFQLGQGIAGGSGEQYF	TGTGCCAGTAGTTTCCAACTGGGACAGGGAATTGCGGGAGGTTCCGGCGAGCAGTACTTC
TRBJ2-1	NA	TRBD1	15	TRBV5-1	CASSGGSEVFDEQFF	TGCGCCAGCTCAGGGGGTTCGGAAGTTTTCGATGAGCAGTTCTTC
TRBJ1-5	NA	NA	17	TRBV19	CASSIDSEGYSNQPQHF	TGTGCCAGTAGTATAGATTCTGAGGGATATAGCAATCAGCCCCAGCATTTT
TRBJ1-2	once	NA	13	TRBV19	CASSADRNYGYTF	TGTGCCAGTAGTGCGGACAGAAACTATGGCTACACCTTC
TRBJ2-7	NA	NA	15	TRBV28	CASSLFRVMTYEQYF	TGTGCCAGCAGTTTATTTCGGGTGATGACTTACGAGCAGTACTTC
TRBJ2-2	NA	NA	17	TRBV7-3	CASSLTRQEVNTGELFF	TGTGCCAGCAGCTTAACCCGCCAGGAGGTTAACACCGGGGAGCTGTTTTTT
TRBJ1-6	NA	NA	13	TRBV12-3/TRBV12-4	CASSYRAGSPLHF	TGTGCCAGCAGTTACAGGGCCGGTTCACCCCTCCACTTT
TRBJ2-2	once	NA	15	TRBV19	CASSILTGNTGELFF	TGTGCCAGTAGTATTCTGACAGGGAACACCGGGGAGCTGTTTTTT
TRBJ1-1	NA	TRBD1	20	TRBV28	CASSLFIPDRVGSLNTEAFF	TGTGCCAGCAGTTTATTCATACCCGACAGGGTGGGGTCATTGAACACTGAAGCTTTCTTT
TRBJ2-1	NA	NA	13	TRBV27	CASSFPGIGEQFF	TGTGCCAGCAGTTTCCCAGGGATCGGTGAGCAGTTCTTC
TRBJ2-6	few	NA	22	TRBV9	CASSGTPAVGRSFNSGANVLTF	TGTGCCAGCAGCGGGACTCCCGCCGTCGGACGCTCCTTCAACTCTGGGGCCAACGTCCTGACTTTC
TRBJ1-5	NA	NA	14	TRBV10-3	CAISELEGDQPQHF	TGTGCCATCAGTGAGTTAGAGGGGGATCAGCCCCAGCATTTT
TRBJ1-1	NA	NA	14	TRBV27	CASSTRERNTEAFF	TGTGCCAGCAGTACCCGCGAGAGGAACACTGAAGCTTTCTTT